The 5 T cell receptor beta chains listed next were all sequenced from one sample in a study of T cell changes during pregnancy in multiple sclerosis. Data came from immunoSEQ multiplex PCR; TCRdb stores just in-frame clones and leaves some out. This repertoire shows 95,000 to 110,000 clones, around 92% found once; its top ten account for 0.78%. The sample in question was peripheral blood, obtained in the third trimester of pregnancy. Receptor source: a female donor in good health, enrolled as a control in a pregnancy study.

The rearrangement uses TRBV4-3 and TRBJ2-7; 9 bases map to TRBD1. The CDR3 covers 15 residues. The ends lost 2 bases at V and 2 bases at J; junction bases unmatched: 4. Germline lookup yields CDR1 LGHNA and CDR2 YSLEER. CDR3 coding DNA: TGCGCCAGCAGCCAACCGGGACAGGGCCCCTACGAGCAGTACTTC. Its translation: CASSQPGQGPYEQYF.

The chain is built from TRBV30 and TRBJ2-6; maybe TRBD1 (5 bases). V was cut by 5 bases and J by 0 bases, with 8 bases left in between. This CDR3 region has 14 residues. The germline V gene has CDR1 GTSNPN and CDR2 SVGIG (reference sequence). The CDR3 coding sequence is TGTGCCTGGGCCAGGGCCTCTGGGGCCAACGTCCTGACTTTC. This encodes CAWARASGANVLTF.

This clone was detected only once. The rearrangement links TRBV5-5 to TRBJ2-7; weak D call: TRBD1 (6 bases). The germline gives CDR1 SGHKS, CDR2 YYEKEE (reference sequence). The CDR3 contains 15 residues. V lost 0 bases, J lost 4 bases, and 14 bases lay in between. The chain's CDR3 is CASSLGETGIYEQYF. CDR3 nucleotide sequence: TGTGCCAGCAGCTTGGGTGAAACAGGGATTTACGAGCAGTACTTC.

This chain joins TRBV6-5 and TRBJ1-4; possible D gene TRBD1, 5 bases. CDR1 and CDR2 from the germline V gene are MNHEY and SVGAGI. The CDR3 runs to 13 residues. Trimming cost V 6 bases and J 4 bases, with 9 bases left between them. This chain's CDR3 is CASSWGFNEKLFF. The CDR3 coding sequence is TGTGCCAGCAGCTGGGGCTTTAATGAAAAACTGTTTTTT.

V usage is TRBV19 and J usage is TRBJ2-2, with D possibly TRBD1 on 6 matching bases. Germline CDR1 LNHDA, CDR2 SQIVND (reference sequence). V dropped 5 bases and J dropped 5 bases, with 15 bases sitting between them. The CDR3 extends over 15 amino acids. The CDR3 coding sequence is TGTGCCAGTAGTCCCGACAGGCCTAGAACCGGGGAGCTGTTTTTT. Protein: CASSPDRPRTGELFF.